Below, 11 T cell receptor beta chains from the same sample are listed, as sequenced in a study of cytomegalovirus exposure and HLA in healthy donors. Primers included in the PCR were 60 Vbeta and 13 Jbeta primers. The method was immunoSEQ multiplex PCR; TCRdb's version includes in-frame clones alone and lacks a portion of them. The table has 150,000 to 200,000 clones, approximately 84% seen once; the top ten hold 4.5% to 5.5%. Sequencing was performed on PBMCs. Receptors were obtained from a girl aged 10-17 years in good health and CMV-seropositive.

The V call is TRBV18, the J call TRBJ1-1; TRBD1 agrees at 11 bases. Germline V CDR1 and CDR2: KGHSH, LQKENI. J gave up 1 base and V 4 bases, and 2 bases lay outside the gene matches. This CDR3 is 15 amino acids long. DNA for the CDR3: TGTGCCAGCTCACGAGGACAGGGGGCGAACACTGAAGCTTTCTTT. This codes for CASSRGQGANTEAFF.

The CDR3 loop reads CASSLTGLSTEAFF. The DNA of the CDR3 is TGTGCCAGCAGCTTAACGGGGTTGAGCACTGAAGCTTTCTTT. The J gene is TRBJ1-1, the V gene TRBV7-8; D gene uncertain. Trimming shortened V by 2 bases and J by 4 bases, and 11 bases separated the two germline ends. The CDR3 extends over 14 amino acids. The V gene's germline CDR1 is SGHVS and CDR2 FQNEAQ.

This chain joins TRBV19 and TRBJ1-2, with D tentatively TRBD1 (6 bases). The CDR3 is 16 amino acids. V was pared by 4 bases and J by 8 bases, with 23 bases between. The germline V gene encodes CDR1 LNHDA and CDR2 SQIVND (reference sequence). The CDR3 bases are TGTGCCAGTAGTACCCCCGATGGGGGGGCCGGGGGCGGCTACACCTTC. Its protein is CASSTPDGGAGGGYTF.

V is TRBV5-8 and J is TRBJ1-2, with 7 bases matching TRBD1. There are 15 residues in the CDR3. V gave up 2 bases and J gave up 7 bases; unmatched junction bases: 11. In germline, CDR1 is SGHTS, CDR2 YDEGEE. CDR3 nucleotides: TGTGCCAGCAGCTTTTCTAATAGGGGGCGTCTTGGCTACACCTTC. It codes for CASSFSNRGRLGYTF.

The V call is TRBV2, the J call TRBJ1-2; D might be TRBD1 (5 bases). V lost 2 bases to trimming and J lost 6 bases, with 13 bases between them. The germline gives CDR1 SNHLY, CDR2 FYNNEI. The length of the CDR3 is 14 residues. The CDR3 coding sequence is TGTGCCAGCAGTGAATTGGGGCCACGGGATGGCTACACCTTC. It is translated as CASSELGPRDGYTF.

The chain carries TRBV6-6 and TRBJ2-7, with 7 positions matching TRBD2. CDR1 is MNHNY and CDR2 is SVGAGI in the germline V gene (reference sequence). The CDR3 runs 15 residues. V shed 6 bases, J shed 2 bases, and the junction held 10 bases outside the gene matches. CDR3 nucleotides: TGTGCCAGCAGCGGGACTACTGTAAACCCCTACGAGCAGTACTTC. This gives the protein CASSGTTVNPYEQYF.

The rearrangement joins TRBV25-1 to TRBJ1-6; the D gene is possibly TRBD1 (6 bases). CDR3 length: 16 residues. Germline values: CDR1 MGHDK, CDR2 SYGVNS. The V gene lost 3 bases and the J gene lost 9 bases, with 18 bases spanning the gap. CDR3 loop: CASSDIRGGFGSPLHF. The CDR3 DNA follows: TGTGCCAGCAGTGACATAAGGGGGGGTTTCGGTTCACCCCTCCACTTT.

The rearrangement links TRBV6-5 to TRBJ1-5; D gene ambiguous. V was shortened by 4 bases and J by 2 bases, with 12 bases between the two germline ends. The germline V gene encodes CDR1 MNHEY and CDR2 SVGAGI. The CDR3 has 15 amino acids. The CDR3 is CASSSQEGGNQPQHF. The CDR3 region has the DNA TGTGCCAGCAGTTCCCAGGAGGGTGGCAATCAGCCCCAGCATTTT.

The table lists this clone with a count of one. The chain uses TRBV19 and TRBJ2-1; TRBD2 aligns across 12 bases. The germline CDR1 and CDR2 sequences are LNHDA and SQIVND (reference sequence). The CDR3 is made up of 16 amino acids. Unmatched junction bases numbered 4, after V lost 3 bases and J lost 4 bases. The CDR3 DNA is TGTGCCAGTAGTATTTGGACTAGCGGGGTATACAATGAGCAGTTCTTC. Translated: CASSIWTSGVYNEQFF.

Written as DNA, the CDR3 is TGTGCCAGCAGCGTTGGGTTCGGTGGGGACAGAGCCTACGAGCAGTACTTC. It codes for CASSVGFGGDRAYEQYF. V usage is TRBV9 and J usage is TRBJ2-7, with TRBD1 matching over 7 bases. The CDR3 totals 17 residues. V dropped 2 bases and J dropped 2; count of bases not matched to a gene: 13. Germline V lookup: CDR1 SGDLS, CDR2 YYNGEE.

The chain couples TRBV14 to TRBJ1-1; D gene uncertain. Trimming left V 6 bases short and J 4 bases short, with 15 bases between. The CDR3 has 14 amino acids. Germline V gene sequence: CDR1 SGHDN, CDR2 FVKESK. This CDR3 is CASSTWAPGTEAFF. CDR3 coding DNA: TGTGCCAGCAGTACTTGGGCCCCAGGCACTGAAGCTTTCTTT.